The rows below give T cell receptor beta chains drawn from one sample of a study of human thymus T cells. TCRdb's copy holds only in-frame clones and misses some; the assay was immunoSEQ multiplex PCR. The table shows roughly 86,000 clones, with just over 95% occurring only once. The sample was thymus tissue. The receptors come from a boy younger than two with a congenital heart defect but otherwise immunologically healthy. CDR3s leave out the opening cysteine and the closing phenylalanine or tryptophan. A D gene is named only where the DNA matches it firmly.

>TRBV18|TRBD1|TRBJ2-1
ASSPLPGTGKGQF
>TRBV30|NA|TRBJ1-5
AWSPRGVSNQPQH
>TRBV19|NA|TRBJ1-3
ASSIVPPWEDTIY
>TRBV7-2|TRBD2|TRBJ2-1
ASSTGLAGGLEQF
>TRBV9|NA|TRBJ2-1
ASSSPVRYEQF
>TRBV30|NA|TRBJ1-1
AWGSSGTEAF
>TRBV4-3|TRBD2|TRBJ2-5
ASSQAPGGLETQY
>TRBV7-9|TRBD2|TRBJ2-1
ASSHPGGGPSYNEQF
>TRBV7-2|NA|TRBJ2-1
ASSPGHSWDEQF
>TRBV20-1|TRBD2|TRBJ2-4
SATPGLGY
>TRBV2|TRBD2|TRBJ2-1
ASREVETSGTYEGQF
>TRBV28|TRBD1|TRBJ2-7
ASSSPTGGGEQY
>TRBV25-1|TRBD1|TRBJ2-7
ASSEQPGQGLSEQY
>TRBV16|NA|TRBJ1-1
ASSPGLLGTEAF
>TRBV2|TRBD2|TRBJ2-5
ASSGPSGRSRETQY
>TRBV5-8|TRBD1|TRBJ1-2
ASSPTGVHYGYT
>TRBV4-1|TRBD1|TRBJ2-1
ASSQGQGKPHYNEQF
>TRBV4-2|NA|TRBJ2-1
ASSQGRGRYNEQF
>TRBV12-2|NA|TRBJ1-1
ASRLARQGYTEAF
>TRBV5-6|TRBD2|TRBJ2-1
ASRWAGGPNQDLTGQF
>TRBV9|NA|TRBJ2-7
ASSVEAGLTYEQY
>TRBV19|TRBD1|TRBJ1-5
ASSINGGLKTGKRQPQH
>TRBV5-4|NA|TRBJ1-1
ASSLVDTGSEAF
>TRBV7-2|NA|TRBJ2-7
ASSLPPWRSLNEQY
>TRBV7-2|NA|TRBJ1-2
ASSPRAGSYGYT
>TRBV27|NA|TRBJ1-5
ASSLGSGGWGPQH
>TRBV4-2|NA|TRBJ2-1
ASSQEPLRGAYNEQF
>TRBV5-1|NA|TRBJ2-1
ASSLAGVGQF